This T cell receptor beta chain derives from a study of T cell responses to AZD1222 COVID-19 vaccine. Study-wide findings and caveats: CD4 TCRs associated with vaccination spanned spike, dominating at 160-218 and 743-854. The breadth and depth of Spike-specific TCRs increased once two AZD1222 doses had been given. The donor cohort was predominantly white British with a female majority, and clonal diversity may have been underestimated. Reportedly, nearly half of unique spike TCRs recognized epitopes outside B.1.351/B.1.1.7 mutations.

Only in-frame clones appear in the TCRdb table, and some are missing; sequencing was by immunoSEQ multiplex PCR. The sample lists around 70,000 clones, 86% occurring once. In its sample, this clone was seen once. Antigen unknown. The material sequenced was peripheral blood, taken on day 0 of AZD1222 vaccination. This clonotype was obtained from an adult in good health.

Here the CDR3 reads CATSRDRTVYGYTF. In nucleotides, the CDR3 is TGTGCCACCAGCAGAGACCGAACGGTCTATGGCTACACCTTC. The rearrangement links TRBV15 to TRBJ1-2, with no clear D. In germline, CDR1 is LNHNV, CDR2 YYDKDF (reference sequence). Deletions cut 0 bases from V and 4 bases from J, with 9 bases between. The CDR3 is 14 amino acids.